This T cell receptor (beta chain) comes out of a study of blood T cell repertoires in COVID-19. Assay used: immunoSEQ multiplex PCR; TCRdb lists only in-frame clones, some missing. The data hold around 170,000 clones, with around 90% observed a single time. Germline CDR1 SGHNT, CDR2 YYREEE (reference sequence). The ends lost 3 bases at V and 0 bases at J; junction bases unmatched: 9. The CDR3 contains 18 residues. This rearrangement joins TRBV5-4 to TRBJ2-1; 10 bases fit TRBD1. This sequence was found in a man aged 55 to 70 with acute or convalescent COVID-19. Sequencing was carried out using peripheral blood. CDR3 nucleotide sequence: TGTGCCAGCAGCTCCCGGGACAGGGGACGTATCTCCTACAATGAGCAGTTCTTC. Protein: CASSSRDRGRISYNEQFF.